The source of this T cell receptor beta chain is a study of monozygotic twins with inflammatory bowel disease. Addition of UMIs with a 6-nucleotide sample barcode was achieved by template switching. TCRdb reprocessed the 5' RACE reads, with one entry per CDR3 protein and no DNA. Here the sample table reports about 110,000 distinct CDR3 sequences. CDR1 and CDR2 from the germline V gene are SGDLS and YYNGEE. CDR3 length equals 13 residues. Details on this clonotype: Its antigen is not identified.

Study-wide findings and caveats: Patients got different immunosuppressive treatments, which may have made their repertoires more variable. Healthy twins shared more clonotypes with others than IBD patients, most markedly active ones.

The sample taken for sequencing was blood. V gene TRBV9 combines with J gene TRBJ2-3; TCRdb picks TRBD2, but there is no DNA to check that call. The clonotype was recovered from a human donor with ulcerative colitis or Crohn's disease, or a healthy co-twin of an affected twin (not recorded which). The CDR3 region is CASSGLPSDTQYF. Combining the CDR3 with reference TRBV9 and TRBJ2-3 gives the whole variable domain DSGVTQTPKHLITATGQRVTLRCSPRSGDLSVYWYQQSLDQGLQFLIQYYNGEERAKGNILERFSAQQFPDLHSELNLSSLELGDSALYFCASSGLPSDTQYFGPGTRLTVL.